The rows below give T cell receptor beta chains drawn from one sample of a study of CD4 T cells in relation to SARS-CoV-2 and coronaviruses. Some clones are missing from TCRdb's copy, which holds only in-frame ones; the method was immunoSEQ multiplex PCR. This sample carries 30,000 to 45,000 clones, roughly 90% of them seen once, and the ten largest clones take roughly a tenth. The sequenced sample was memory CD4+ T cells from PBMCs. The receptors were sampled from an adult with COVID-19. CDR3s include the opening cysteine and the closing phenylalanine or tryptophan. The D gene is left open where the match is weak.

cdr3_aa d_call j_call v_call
CASKVIEQSTGELFF - TRBJ2-2 TRBV19
CASSLGPESTDTQYF - TRBJ2-3 TRBV5-4
CASQLAGDHNEQFF TRBD2 TRBJ2-1 TRBV5-4
CSALRQNPTDTQYF - TRBJ2-3 TRBV29-1
CASSLDSLANTGELFF - TRBJ2-2 TRBV5-1
CASGGGLGGSFYGYTF - TRBJ1-2 TRBV27
CATSRDRGRQTNYGYTF - TRBJ1-2 TRBV15
CASMSPGQGGFGYTF TRBD1 TRBJ1-2 TRBV19
CATSSQQGARGNTIYF TRBD1 TRBJ1-3 TRBV15
CASSAPSWTGADNEQYF TRBD1 TRBJ2-7 TRBV19
CASSGRIYEKLFF - TRBJ1-4 TRBV6-6
CASSLEGARYF - TRBJ2-5 TRBV11-3
CASSLVRRNTGELFF - TRBJ2-2 TRBV11-2
CASSYPTGTYGYTF TRBD1 TRBJ1-2 TRBV6-6
CASSFGAGNTIYF - TRBJ1-3 TRBV6-2/TRBV6-3
CASSSRLASPYEQYF TRBD2 TRBJ2-7 TRBV11-2
CASRRPERNYGYTF - TRBJ1-2 TRBV6-5
CASSLEGQVNYGYTF TRBD1 TRBJ1-2 TRBV5-5
CASSLNLAGQGAGNTIYF TRBD1 TRBJ1-3 TRBV7-8
CASSPGDFPYEQYF - TRBJ2-7 TRBV11-3
CSASPQGSNQPQHF TRBD1 TRBJ1-5 TRBV20-1
CASTIRGAEQYF - TRBJ2-7 TRBV11-3
CSVDSQGPPTAFF - TRBJ1-1 TRBV29-1
CASSPSGGGSNQPQHF - TRBJ1-5 TRBV27
CASRRGRWETQYF TRBD1 TRBJ2-5 TRBV6-5
CASSSGGLMGYTF - TRBJ1-2 TRBV5-1
CASSASGETYEQYF TRBD2 TRBJ2-7 TRBV9
CATSHRELSYNEQFF - TRBJ2-1 TRBV15